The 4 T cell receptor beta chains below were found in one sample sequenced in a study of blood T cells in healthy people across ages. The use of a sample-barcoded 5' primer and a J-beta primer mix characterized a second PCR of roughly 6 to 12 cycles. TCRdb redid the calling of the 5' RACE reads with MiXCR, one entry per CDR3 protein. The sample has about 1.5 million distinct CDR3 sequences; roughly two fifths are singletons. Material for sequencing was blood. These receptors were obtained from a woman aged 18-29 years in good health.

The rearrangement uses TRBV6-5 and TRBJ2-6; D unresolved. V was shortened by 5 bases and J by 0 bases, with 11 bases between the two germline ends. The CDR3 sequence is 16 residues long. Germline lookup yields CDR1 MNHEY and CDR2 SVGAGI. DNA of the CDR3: TGTGCCAGCAGTACGGACGGGTACTCTGGGGCCAACGTCCTGACTTTC. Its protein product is CASSTDGYSGANVLTF.

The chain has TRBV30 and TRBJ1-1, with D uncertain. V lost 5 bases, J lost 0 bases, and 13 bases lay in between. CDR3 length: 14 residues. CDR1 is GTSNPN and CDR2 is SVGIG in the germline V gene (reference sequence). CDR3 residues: CAWGRALMNTEAFF. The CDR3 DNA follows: TGTGCCTGGGGGAGGGCCCTCATGAACACTGAAGCTTTCTTT.

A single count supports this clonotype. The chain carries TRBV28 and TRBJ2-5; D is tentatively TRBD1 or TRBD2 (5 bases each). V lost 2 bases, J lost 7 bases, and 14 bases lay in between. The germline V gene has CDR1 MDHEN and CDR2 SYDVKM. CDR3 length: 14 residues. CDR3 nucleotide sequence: TGTGCCAGCAGTTTAGGGGGATCGTCAGGGACCCAGTACTTC. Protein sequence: CASSLGGSSGTQYF. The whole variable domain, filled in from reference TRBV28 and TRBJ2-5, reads DVKVTQSSRYLVKRTGEKVFLECVQDMDHENMFWYRQDPGLGLRLIYFSYDVKMKEKGDIPEGYSVSREKKERFSLILESASTNQTSMYLCASSLGGSSGTQYFGPGTRLLVL.

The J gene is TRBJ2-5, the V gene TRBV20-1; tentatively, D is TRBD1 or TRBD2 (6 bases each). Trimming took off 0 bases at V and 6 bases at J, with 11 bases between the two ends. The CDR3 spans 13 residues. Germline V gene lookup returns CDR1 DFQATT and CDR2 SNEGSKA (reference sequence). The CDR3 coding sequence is TGCAGTGCTAGAGATGGGGGGCCGAAGACCCAGTACTTC. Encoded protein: CSARDGGPKTQYF.